The entry below gives a single TCR beta chain sequence along with its context. Its antigen is unidentified. Primed by a sample-barcoded 5' primer and a J-beta primer mix, a second PCR proceeded for about 7 to 11 cycles. MiXCR, run by TCRdb on the 5' RACE reads, gives a single entry per CDR3 protein. This table has 1.5 million to 2 million distinct CDR3 sequences, around 48% appearing once. Total RNA extraction produced at least 6 micrograms (per sample) for the study. Germline loops: CDR1 MNHEY, CDR2 SVGAGI. V was trimmed by 6 bases and J by 2 bases, leaving 14 bases between them. CDR3 length: 14 amino acids. These data originate in a study of blood T cells in healthy people across ages. General study results and limits: Unsorted PBMCs prevented conclusive naive versus antigen-experienced comparison. Across samples, TCR beta diversity tracked strongly with naive T cell percentage.

V usage is TRBV6-5 and J usage is TRBJ2-7, with a possible D match to TRBD1 (6 bases). The source of this sequence is a woman aged 40 to 50 in good health. Sequenced sample: blood. CDR3 in amino acids: CASRGTFSPYEQYF. The DNA of the CDR3 is TGTGCCAGCAGGGGGACATTCAGCCCCTACGAGCAGTACTTC.